The 9 T cell receptor beta chains presented below share a single source sample, sequenced in a study of blood T cell repertoires in COVID-19. Only in-frame clones appear in the TCRdb table, and some are missing; sequencing was by immunoSEQ multiplex PCR. The sample contains approximately 45,000 clones, about nine tenths of which appear only once. Material: peripheral blood. These receptors originate from a human donor in a cohort sampled during active COVID-19.

This sequence joins TRBV18 and TRBJ2-5, with 8 bases identical to TRBD2. Losses at the gene ends were 2 bases for V and 5 bases for J; bases not matched to a gene: 7. The CDR3 sequence is 15 residues long. CDR1 is KGHSH, CDR2 LQKENI, per germline. CDR3 in amino acids: CASSPSIQRGETQYF. CDR3 bases: TGTGCCAGCTCACCATCGATTCAGCGGGGGGAGACCCAGTACTTC.

The chain uses TRBV27 and TRBJ1-5; possible D gene TRBD1, 5 bases. V lost 3 bases to trimming and J lost 11 bases, with 14 bases between them. CDR3 size: 13 residues. Germline V CDR1 and CDR2: MNHEY, SMNVEV (reference sequence). CDR3 sequence reads: CASSFRVWMTQHF. DNA of the CDR3: TGTGCCAGCAGTTTCAGGGTGTGGATGACCCAGCATTTT.

The V and J genes are TRBV11-2 and TRBJ1-3, with 9 bases aligning to TRBD1. The CDR3 is 15 residues long. J lost 3 bases, V lost 5 bases, and 5 bases had no gene match. The germline CDR1 and CDR2 sequences are SGHAT and FQNNGV. CDR3 DNA: TGTGCCAGCAGCCCCGGGACAGGGTTTGGAAACACCATATATTTT. Its protein product is CASSPGTGFGNTIYF.

V is TRBV5-1 and J is TRBJ1-4; no reliable D call. The CDR3 has 14 residues. The germline V gene encodes CDR1 SGHRS and CDR2 YFSETQ. Trimming pared 2 bases from V and 4 bases from J, leaving 9 bases between. In DNA form, the CDR3 reads TGCGCCAGCAGCTTCAGGCCTGATAATGAAAAACTGTTTTTT. It specifies CASSFRPDNEKLFF. Looking up the rest from reference TRBV5-1 and TRBJ1-4 gives the full variable domain: KAGVTQTPRYLIKTRGQQVTLSCSPISGHRSVSWYQQTPGQGLQFLFEYFSETQRNKGNFPGRFSGRQFSNSRSEMNVSTLELGDSALYLCASSFRPDNEKLFFGSGTQLSVL.

The rearrangement joins TRBV7-2 to TRBJ1-5; D perhaps matches TRBD1 (5 bases). CDR1 and CDR2 (germline): SGHTA, FQGNSA. V lost 5 bases, J lost 7 bases, and 12 bases lay in between. This CDR3 is 13 amino acids long. CDR3 nucleotide sequence: TGTGCCAGCAGCGCCTGGACACCCCAGCCCCAGCATTTT. Its protein is CASSAWTPQPQHF.

V is TRBV6-1 and J is TRBJ1-2, with TRBD1 as a possible D gene (6 bases). Trimming pared 3 bases from V and 4 bases from J, leaving 15 bases between. The CDR3 is 15 residues long. CDR1 is MNHNS and CDR2 is SASEGT in the germline V gene. This chain's CDR3 is CASSEGAGRGYGYTF. In DNA form, the CDR3 reads TGTGCCAGCAGTGAGGGGGCCGGGCGAGGCTATGGCTACACCTTC.

The rearrangement uses TRBV7-3 and TRBJ2-7; no firm D call. Germline V gene lookup returns CDR1 SGHTA and CDR2 FQGTGA. Deletions cut 1 base from V and 4 bases from J, with 8 bases between. The CDR3 spans 13 residues. CDR3 sequence reads: CASSLNRRYEQYF. The CDR3 DNA is TGTGCCAGCAGCTTAAACCGCCGGTACGAGCAGTACTTC. The whole variable domain, remainder taken from reference TRBV7-3 and TRBJ2-7, is GAGVSQTPSNKVTEKGKYVELRCDPISGHTALYWYRQSLGQGPEFLIYFQGTGAADDSGLPNDRFFAVRPEGSVSTLKIQRTERGDSAVYLCASSLNRRYEQYFGPGTRLTVT.

The chain employs TRBV6-5 and TRBJ2-1; D call uncertain. Germline CDR1 MNHEY, CDR2 SVGAGI. The V gene lost 7 bases and the J gene lost 3 bases, with 13 bases spanning the gap. The length of the CDR3 is 14 residues. CDR3 coding DNA: TGTGCCAGCAATAACGGTGCTAACTACAATGAGCAGTTCTTC. Translation: CASNNGANYNEQFF.

The J gene is TRBJ2-6, the V gene TRBV10-3; D call uncertain. This CDR3 region has 13 residues. V was pared by 6 bases and J by 6 bases, with 9 bases between. Germline CDR1 and CDR2: ENHRY and SYGVKD. The CDR3 nucleotides read TGTGCCATCAGCCCCTCAGAGGCCAACGTCCTGACTTTC. It specifies CAISPSEANVLTF.